This T cell receptor beta chain was obtained from a study of beta chain features in type 1 diabetes. Turning to the study itself: Age, gender and cell yields were similar between patients and healthy donors. General study points: Insertions were fewer and deletions more numerous at VDJ junctions in type 1 diabetes patients.

TCRB transcripts that were expressed got sequenced, as all of the isolated RNA had been reverse transcribed. Approximately 3.7 million reads per sample on average were obtained from naive, central memory and regulatory T cell samples. The assay was immunoSEQ multiplex PCR, and TCRdb's table has in-frame clones only and misses some. Of 37,000 or so clones listed, 49% are singletons. With V trimmed by 0 bases and J by 2 bases, 1 base remained unmatched. This CDR3 is built from 16 residues. The germline V gene has CDR1 SGDLS and CDR2 YYNGEE. Note on this clone: Its antigen is not identified.

Source material: central memory CD4+ T cells from blood. V gene TRBV9 combines with J gene TRBJ2-5; 13 bases are shared with TRBD2. The receptor comes from a woman under 30 in good health. The CDR3, as DNA: TGTGCCAGCAGCGTAGGGACTAGCGGGGGACAAGAGACCCAGTACTTC. Its translation: CASSVGTSGGQETQYF.